This T cell receptor beta chain derives from a study of blood T cell repertoires in COVID-19. Study information: Sources were T cells, B-cell-depleted T cells, or PBMCs; the material itself was cDNA or gDNA.

The table came from immunoSEQ multiplex PCR; TCRdb's copy has only in-frame clones and leaves some out. The repertoire holds some 150,000 clones, with around 89% as singletons. Germline V gene data show CDR1 as LGHNA and CDR2 as YSLEER. V dropped 4 bases and J dropped 4; count of bases not matched to a gene: 7. The CDR3 consists of 15 residues. V is TRBV4-3 and J is TRBJ2-3; 8 nucleotides align to TRBD1. The clonotype was recovered from a man aged 55 to 70 with active or convalescent COVID-19. The sample taken for sequencing was peripheral blood. CDR3 sequence reads: CASSRQGRGPDTQYF. Here the CDR3 DNA reads TGCGCCAGCAGCCGCCAAGGCAGGGGGCCAGATACGCAGTATTTT.